Included here is one T cell receptor beta chain sequence, with context. The protocol was immunoSEQ multiplex PCR, while the TCRdb copy is restricted to in-frame clones and leaves out a portion. The sample lists 55,000 to 65,000 clones; 75% to 90% were seen once. The data were obtained in a study of blood T cell repertoires in COVID-19. Study as a whole: The samples span acute and convalescent COVID-19 from the United States, Italy and Spain.

V lost 6 bases to trimming and J lost 9 bases; unmatched junction nucleotides: 8. The CDR3 totals 14 residues. CDR1 and CDR2 from the germline V gene are SGHAT and FQNNGV. This TCR was sampled from a human donor in a cohort sampled during active COVID-19. This chain uses TRBV11-2 with TRBJ2-3, with TRBD2 matching over 11 bases. The sample consisted of peripheral blood. The CDR3 sequence is CASSSGGAVGTQYF. The CDR3 DNA reads TGTGCCAGCAGTAGCGGGGGGGCCGTTGGAACGCAGTATTTT.